These 32 T cell receptor beta chains were all obtained from the same sample, sequenced in a study of blood T cell repertoires in COVID-19. Profiled with immunoSEQ multiplex PCR; TCRdb holds only in-frame clones, not every one. Here the sample spans approximately 140,000 clones, approximately 90% being singletons. The material sequenced was peripheral blood. The receptors derive from a woman aged 60-70 years with active or convalescent COVID-19.

The CDR3, as DNA: TGTGCCAGCAGCGGAGGGGAGACCCAGTACTTC. It specifies CASSGGETQYF. The chain employs TRBV12-3 or TRBV12-4 and TRBJ2-5; D is possibly TRBD2 (6 bases). Between the trimmed V and J ends, which lost 6 bases and 5 bases, there was a span of 7 bases. The CDR3 contains 11 residues.

V is TRBV7-2 and J is TRBJ2-5; TRBD2 aligns across 12 bases. The CDR3 totals 16 residues. Germline V CDR1 and CDR2: SGHTA, FQGNSA. J was trimmed by 7 bases and V by 5 bases; bases with no gene match: 11. CDR3 nucleotide sequence: TGTGCCAGCAGCCAGCGGACTAGCGGGGAAGGGGGGACCCAGTACTTC. Translating gives CASSQRTSGEGGTQYF.

V is TRBV30 and J is TRBJ1-1; 11 positions match TRBD1. Germline CDR1 is GTSNPN and CDR2 is SVGIG (reference sequence). The J segment lost 4 bases and the V segment lost 2 bases, leaving 3 bases of the junction unmatched. The CDR3 spans 14 residues. The CDR3 loop reads CAWSPGTGGTEAFF. CDR3 sequence (DNA): TGTGCCTGGAGTCCAGGGACAGGGGGCACTGAAGCTTTCTTT.

In this sample, this clone turned up once. The chain has TRBV4-1 and TRBJ1-2; unclear D gene. From germline, CDR1 is MGHRA and CDR2 YSYEKL. The V gene lost 2 bases and the J gene lost 3 bases, with 13 bases spanning the gap. This CDR3 region has 15 residues. CDR3 bases: TGCGCCAGCAGCCAACAGTCAAGGAGTGACTATGGCTACACCTTC. Its translation: CASSQQSRSDYGYTF.

V is TRBV30 and J is TRBJ1-3; D may be TRBD1 (5 bases). Per germline, CDR1 GTSNPN and CDR2 SVGIG (reference sequence). Trimming removed 0 bases at V and 0 bases at J, with 9 bases between. The CDR3 spans 15 residues. CDR3 in amino acids: CAWSVQQGSGNTIYF. Written as DNA, the CDR3 is TGTGCCTGGAGTGTACAGCAGGGCTCTGGAAACACCATATATTTT.

The genes are TRBV4-1 and TRBJ2-5; a weak D match, TRBD1 (7 bases). V was trimmed by 0 bases and J by 5 bases, leaving 13 bases between them. CDR1 is MGHRA, CDR2 YSYEKL, per germline. This CDR3 spans 15 amino acids. Here the CDR3 DNA reads TGCGCCAGCAGCCAAGATGGGGCAGGGGGGGAGACCCAGTACTTC. Protein product: CASSQDGAGGETQYF.

The chain uses TRBV6-5 and TRBJ2-5, with D hard to call. Germline V gene lookup returns CDR1 MNHEY and CDR2 SVGAGI. The CDR3 sequence is 12 residues long. Between the trimmed V and J ends, which lost 4 bases and 5 bases, there was a span of 8 bases. The CDR3 protein is CASSSPLETQYF. The CDR3 DNA follows: TGTGCCAGCAGTTCCCCCTTGGAGACCCAGTACTTC.

This chain links TRBV6-5 with TRBJ2-5; 7 nucleotides agree with TRBD2. Germline CDR1 MNHEY, CDR2 SVGAGI. V lost 6 bases, J lost 3 bases, and 4 bases stayed unmatched. CDR3 length equals 13 residues. Here the CDR3 DNA reads TGTGCCAGCAGCCGGGAGGTAGAAGAGACCCAGTACTTC. Translated, it gives CASSREVEETQYF.

The chain is built from TRBV4-3 and TRBJ1-4, with TRBD1 matching over 7 bases. Germline values: CDR1 LGHNA, CDR2 YSLEER. The CDR3 runs to 15 residues. Trimming took 1 base from V and 7 from J; bases not matched to a gene: 6. This CDR3 is CASSQVLQGGEKLFF. CDR3 in DNA: TGCGCCAGCAGCCAAGTCCTCCAGGGGGGTGAAAAACTGTTTTTT.

The V call is TRBV14, the J call TRBJ2-2; weak D call: TRBD1 (5 bases). Germline CDR1 and CDR2: SGHDN and FVKESK. The CDR3 spans 14 residues. Trimming left V 5 bases short and J 1 base short, with 8 bases between. CDR3: CASSVQGNTGELFF. DNA for the CDR3: TGTGCCAGCAGCGTCCAGGGGAACACCGGGGAGCTGTTTTTT.

In its sample, this clone was seen once. CDR3 sequence (DNA): TGTGCCAGCTCACCTCCTGGACAGGGGGGCACCATATATTTT. Residues: CASSPPGQGGTIYF. The chain carries TRBV18 and TRBJ1-3; 10 nucleotides agree with TRBD1. J gave up 9 bases and V 3 bases, and 5 bases lay outside the gene matches. Germline V gene sequence: CDR1 KGHSH, CDR2 LQKENI. CDR3 size: 14 residues.

The rearrangement joins TRBV7-2 to TRBJ1-5; no definite D call. V was shortened by 2 bases and J by 11 bases, with 16 bases between the two germline ends. Germline assignment: CDR1 SGHTA and CDR2 FQGNSA. The CDR3 length is 14 residues. The CDR3 DNA is TGTGCCAGCAGCTTATACAAGGGCCTGGAGGCCCAGCATTTT. Translation gives CASSLYKGLEAQHF.

This clone was counted once. Here the CDR3 DNA reads TGTGCCAGCAGTGATTGGACAGGGGGGAGCTACGAGCAGTACTTC. Translating it yields CASSDWTGGSYEQYF. This rearrangement joins TRBV25-1 to TRBJ2-7; TRBD1 matches 10 bases. The CDR3 runs to 15 residues. The germline gives CDR1 MGHDK, CDR2 SYGVNS. The V and J ends lost 3 bases and 3 bases, in that order; junction bases with no gene match: 5.

This chain links TRBV6-6 with TRBJ1-2, with TRBD1 matching 7 bases. The V gene's germline CDR1 is MNHNY and CDR2 SVGAGI (reference sequence). The V gene end was trimmed by 5 bases and the J gene end by 3 bases; junction bases not matched to a gene: 3. The CDR3 covers 13 residues. This chain's CDR3 is CASSRQGDYGYTF. In nucleotides, the CDR3 is TGTGCCAGCAGTAGACAGGGAGACTATGGCTACACCTTC.

V gene TRBV11-2 combines with J gene TRBJ1-6, with D uncertain. Germline assignment: CDR1 SGHAT and CDR2 FQNNGV. The CDR3 covers 16 residues. V was clipped by 5 bases and J by 0 bases, with 11 bases between them. This CDR3 reads CASSLARGSYNSPLHF. In DNA form, the CDR3 reads TGTGCCAGCAGCCTCGCTCGGGGCTCCTATAATTCACCCCTCCACTTT.

The chain is built from TRBV6-6 and TRBJ2-4, with TRBD1 matching over 10 bases. CDR1 and CDR2 (germline): MNHNY, SVGAGI (reference sequence). This CDR3 is built from 18 residues. The J segment lost 0 bases and the V segment lost 5 bases, leaving 10 bases of the junction unmatched. CDR3 sequence (DNA): TGTGCCAGCAGTCGAGGGACAGGGGATCTCCTAGCCAAAAACATTCAGTACTTC. Its protein product is CASSRGTGDLLAKNIQYF.

The gene calls are TRBV5-4 and TRBJ2-7; D not resolved. The CDR3 consists of 15 residues. CDR1 SGHNT and CDR2 YYREEE come from the germline V gene (reference sequence). V lost 0 bases, J lost 0 bases, and 10 bases lay in between. The CDR3: CASSLVYVASYEQYF. The CDR3 nucleotides read TGTGCCAGCAGCTTGGTCTATGTCGCCTCCTACGAGCAGTACTTC.

The chain recombines TRBV5-4 with TRBJ2-3; D might be TRBD2 (7 bases). This CDR3 has 16 amino acids. V lost 0 bases and J 0 bases, leaving 11 bases between the germline ends. From germline, CDR1 is SGHNT and CDR2 YYREEE (reference sequence). Here the CDR3 DNA reads TGTGCCAGCAGCTTGGGCGCGGGGGCCAGCACAGATACGCAGTATTTT. Protein sequence: CASSLGAGASTDTQYF.

V is TRBV9 and J is TRBJ1-1, with D possibly TRBD1 on 6 matching bases. The CDR3 extends over 16 amino acids. The germline V gene encodes CDR1 SGDLS and CDR2 YYNGEE. Trimming took 3 bases from V and 0 from J, leaving 15 bases between them. CDR3 region: CASSAYSGEMNTEAFF. As DNA, the CDR3 is TGTGCCAGCAGCGCTTACTCAGGGGAAATGAACACTGAAGCTTTCTTT.

V and J are TRBV2 and TRBJ1-1; 8 bases are shared with TRBD1. Germline trimming cut 4 bases from V and 7 bases from J; bases unmatched to any gene: 5. This CDR3 has 13 residues. Germline lookup yields CDR1 SNHLY and CDR2 FYNNEI. CDR3 in DNA: TGTGCCAGCAGTGGACAGGGGTGGGGTGAAGCTTTCTTT. Translating gives CASSGQGWGEAFF.

In its sample, this clone was seen once. V and J are TRBV5-1 and TRBJ2-3; 7 bases are a match to TRBD2. Per germline, CDR1 SGHRS and CDR2 YFSETQ. The CDR3 sequence is 15 residues long. The V and J ends lost 0 bases and 6 bases, in that order; junction bases with no gene match: 7. CDR3 sequence: CASSLATSTSDTQYF. CDR3 nucleotide sequence: TGCGCCAGCAGCTTGGCGACTAGCACCTCGGATACGCAGTATTTT. Full variable domain (rest looked up from reference TRBV5-1 and TRBJ2-3): KAGVTQTPRYLIKTRGQQVTLSCSPISGHRSVSWYQQTPGQGLQFLFEYFSETQRNKGNFPGRFSGRQFSNSRSEMNVSTLELGDSALYLCASSLATSTSDTQYFGPGTRLTVL.

The rearrangement joins TRBV5-1 to TRBJ1-1, with 8 bases matching TRBD1. This CDR3 has 14 amino acids. Germline loops: CDR1 SGHRS, CDR2 YFSETQ. The trim removed 2 bases at V and 5 bases at J, leaving 5 bases unmatched. The CDR3 is CASSFDRGGTEAFF. The CDR3 DNA follows: TGCGCCAGCAGCTTTGACAGGGGAGGGACTGAAGCTTTCTTT. Complete variable domain (other parts from reference TRBV5-1 and TRBJ1-1): KAGVTQTPRYLIKTRGQQVTLSCSPISGHRSVSWYQQTPGQGLQFLFEYFSETQRNKGNFPGRFSGRQFSNSRSEMNVSTLELGDSALYLCASSFDRGGTEAFFGQGTRLTVV.

J is TRBJ1-1 and V is TRBV18; D may be TRBD1 (6 bases). CDR1 KGHSH and CDR2 LQKENI come from the germline V gene. This CDR3 comprises 15 residues. The V end lost 0 bases, the J end lost 1 base, and 9 bases lay between the germline ends. As DNA, the CDR3 is TGTGCCAGCTCACCACCGGGGGGGCAGAACACTGAAGCTTTCTTT. Translating gives CASSPPGGQNTEAFF.

The J gene is TRBJ1-2, the V gene TRBV4-1, with 9 bases matching TRBD1. Per germline, CDR1 MGHRA and CDR2 YSYEKL. The CDR3 has 17 amino acids. V lost 1 base, J lost 4 bases, and 10 bases stayed unmatched. This chain's CDR3 is CASSQAGQGMFSYGYTF. CDR3 bases: TGCGCCAGCAGCCAAGCGGGACAGGGAATGTTTAGCTATGGCTACACCTTC.

This chain uses TRBV4-3 with TRBJ2-3; D is unresolved. The V gene lost 0 bases and the J gene lost 5 bases, with 12 bases spanning the gap. The germline gives CDR1 LGHNA, CDR2 YSLEER. This CDR3 spans 15 amino acids. CDR3 nucleotide sequence: TGCGCCAGCAGCCAAGATGTGGCTAGAGAAGATACGCAGTATTTT. Its translation is CASSQDVAREDTQYF.

The V gene is TRBV7-2, the J gene TRBJ2-4; TRBD2 matches at 8 bases. The V segment lost 5 bases and the J segment 4 bases; nucleotides outside the gene matches: 7. The CDR3 consists of 15 residues. CDR1 and CDR2 (germline): SGHTA, FQGNSA. The CDR3 region is CASSRTSGSKNIQYF. DNA of the CDR3: TGTGCCAGCAGCCGTACTAGCGGCTCTAAAAACATTCAGTACTTC. The entire variable domain, with the rest obtained from reference TRBV7-2 and TRBJ2-4, is as follows: GAGVSQSPSNKVTEKGKDVELRCDPISGHTALYWYRQSLGQGLEFLIYFQGNSAPDKSGLPSDRFSAERTGGSVSTLTIQRTQQEDSAVYLCASSRTSGSKNIQYFGAGTRLSVL.

This clone has only one observation. The chain links TRBV10-1 to TRBJ1-6; unclear D gene. V was shortened by 2 bases and J by 7 bases, with 12 bases between the two germline ends. CDR3 length: 15 amino acids. Per the germline V gene, CDR1 is WNHNN and CDR2 is SYGVQD (reference sequence). The CDR3 loop is CASSELRAGNSPLHF. CDR3 coding DNA: TGCGCCAGCAGTGAGCTGAGGGCTGGGAATTCACCCCTCCACTTT.

The chain combines TRBV7-2 with TRBJ1-2; the match to TRBD1 covers 7 bases. The CDR3 runs to 15 residues. From germline, CDR1 is SGHTA and CDR2 FQGNSA. V was clipped by 3 bases and J by 4 bases; unmatched bases: 8. CDR3 bases: TGTGCCAGCAGCTTTTCCCCAGGGGGAACCTATGGCTACACCTTC. As protein: CASSFSPGGTYGYTF. Filled out from reference TRBV7-2 and TRBJ1-2, the complete variable domain reads GAGVSQSPSNKVTEKGKDVELRCDPISGHTALYWYRQSLGQGLEFLIYFQGNSAPDKSGLPSDRFSAERTGGSVSTLTIQRTQQEDSAVYLCASSFSPGGTYGYTFGSGTRLTVV.

This sequence joins TRBV6-1 and TRBJ1-2; maybe TRBD1 (5 bases). The germline gives CDR1 MNHNS, CDR2 SASEGT. Trimming removed 3 bases at V and 8 bases at J, with 10 bases between. The CDR3 runs to 12 residues. In nucleotides, the CDR3 is TGTGCCAGCAGTGACAGGGCGACCGGCTACACCTTC. It translates to CASSDRATGYTF.

The J gene is TRBJ1-1, the V gene TRBV7-8; TRBD1 matches 7 bases. From germline, CDR1 is SGHVS and CDR2 FQNEAQ. The ends lost 4 bases at V and 5 bases at J; junction bases unmatched: 13. CDR3 size: 16 residues. DNA of the CDR3: TGTGCCAGCAGCTCAGTAGGGTACAGGGGAGGAACTGAAGCTTTCTTT. It is translated as CASSSVGYRGGTEAFF.

V usage is TRBV29-1 and J usage is TRBJ2-7; possibly TRBD2 for D (6 bases). This CDR3 contains 14 residues. Trimming left V 5 bases short and J 5 bases short, with 19 bases between. The germline V gene has CDR1 SQVTM and CDR2 ANQGSEA. The CDR3 DNA reads TGCAGCGTTTGTGAGGGACTCCCTCCTAACGAGCAGTACTTC. It encodes CSVCEGLPPNEQYF.

V usage is TRBV11-3 and J usage is TRBJ2-7; TRBD1 aligns across 7 bases. The junction had 17 bases not matched to a gene; V was cut back by 4 bases and J by 2 bases. The CDR3 spans 18 residues. Germline lookup yields CDR1 SGHNT and CDR2 YENEEA. The CDR3 DNA follows: TGTGCCAGCAGCTCCAACCGACGACAGGGAACCGCGGCCTACGAGCAGTACTTC. Encoded protein: CASSSNRRQGTAAYEQYF.